Listed below are T cell receptor beta chains from one sample, sequenced in a study of shared T cell receptors in the human thymus. Measured with immunoSEQ multiplex PCR; TCRdb has only the in-frame clones, and not every one. The sample lists hundreds of thousands of clones; around 87% were seen once. The data were also submitted as part of a second study, on human thymus T cells.

The specimen was thymocytes. These receptor sequences come from a boy less than two years old with a congenital heart defect. Each CDR3 is given with its conserved first and last residue. D genes are given only for firm matches. The size field is filled for only some rows; it gives once, few, many or a size class.

>TRBV6-6|-|TRBJ2-1|TRBD2
TGTGCCAGCGGATTTAGCGGGGGGGCCTACAATGAGCAGTTCTTC
CASGFSGGAYNEQFF
>TRBV7-9|-|TRBJ1-2|TRBD1
TGTGCCAGCAGCTTAGCCTCCGAGGGACAGGGGGATCCCAGCTATGGCTACACCTTC
CASSLASEGQGDPSYGYTF
>TRBV18|-|TRBJ1-1|-
TGTGCCAGCTCACGGAGGCAGCCTAAAATGAACACTGAAGCTTTCTTT
CASSRRQPKMNTEAFF
>TRBV19|-|TRBJ1-4|TRBD1
TGTGCCAGTAGACCGGGACAGGTGTCTGAAAAACTGTTTTTT
CASRPGQVSEKLFF
>TRBV15|-|TRBJ1-5|TRBD1
TGTGCCACCAGCAGAGGACAGGGGGGCAATCAGCCCCAGCATTTT
CATSRGQGGNQPQHF
>TRBV4-1|-|TRBJ2-2|TRBD2
TGCGCCAGCAGCCAAGCTCGGTGTAGCGGGGGGGCCCGGGAGCTGTTTTTT
CASSQARCSGGARELFF
>TRBV10-3|-|TRBJ1-2|TRBD1
TGTGCCATCAGTGAGCGCCCTGGGCAGGGGGGCTCCTATGGCTACACCTTC
CAISERPGQGGSYGYTF
>TRBV2|-|TRBJ1-2|-
TGTGCCAGCAGTAGTCAGGTGGAGGGATATCTGAGGAAAAACTATGGCTACACCTTC
CASSSQVEGYLRKNYGYTF
>TRBV6-1|-|TRBJ1-6|TRBD1
TGTGCCAGCAGTGAAGCCGGGACAGGGAGATCTATTTCACCCCTCCACTTT
CASSEAGTGRSISPLHF
>TRBV19|few|TRBJ1-1|-
TGTGCCAGTAATCCCGCGGGGAACACTGAAGCTTTCTTT
CASNPAGNTEAFF
>TRBV7-8|-|TRBJ2-2|-
TGTGCCAGCAGCTTAGCGGTACAGGTCACCGGGGAGCTGTTTTTT
CASSLAVQVTGELFF
>TRBV9|-|TRBJ1-1|TRBD1
TGTGCCAGCAGCCCTCGACAGGGGGAGAACACTGAAGCTTTCTTT
CASSPRQGENTEAFF
>TRBV4-2|-|TRBJ2-1|TRBD1
TGTGCCAGCAGCCATACGGGACAGGGAAACAATGAGCAGTTCTTC
CASSHTGQGNNEQFF
>TRBV6-5|-|TRBJ2-7|-
TGTGCCAGCAGTTACCGAACGCGAACCTACTACGAGCAGTACTTC
CASSYRTRTYYEQYF
>TRBV9|-|TRBJ1-1|-
TGTGCCAGCAGCGTAGGGGTGCGGGGGGCCGGGAACACTGAAGCTTTCTTT
CASSVGVRGAGNTEAFF